The subject of this entry is one T cell receptor (beta chain). Its antigen is undetermined. Generation of TCR beta libraries employed quantitative 5'-RACE incorporating molecular barcodes. TCRdb reanalysed the 5' RACE reads using MiXCR and keeps one entry per CDR3 protein. The table shows around 250,000 distinct CDR3 sequences, with 9.5% to 12% occurring only once. This record comes from a study of CD8 T cells in ankylosing spondylitis. Study results and limitations: Within peripheral blood, clones linked to disease were CD8+ and relatively rare. Blood of patients with ankylosing spondylitis appeared to be characterized by a TCR beta motif of roughly eight highly homologous variants. Within matched ankylosing spondylitis synovial fluid, disease-linked clones were reportedly significantly enriched.

From germline, CDR1 is MNHNS and CDR2 SASEGT. Trimming left V 3 bases short and J 5 bases short, with 6 bases between. This CDR3 spans 12 amino acids. Sequencing was performed on blood, either unsorted or a sorted T cell fraction (not recorded which). V is TRBV6-1 and J is TRBJ2-3; the D is unclear. The origin of this receptor is a male donor with ankylosing spondylitis or in good health (not recorded which). CDR3 sequence (DNA): TGTGCCAGCAGTGATTGGGAAGATACGCAGTATTTT. It encodes CASSDWEDTQYF.